Below are 27 T cell receptor beta chains sequenced from a single sample in a study of a mutant IDH1 vaccine in newly diagnosed glioma. Noted time point: week 23, last vaccination. Doses consisted of 300 ug of mutant IDH1 20-mer peptide each, paired with topical imiquimod. These TCRs are of unknown antigen specificity. The data were produced by immunoSEQ multiplex PCR, yet TCRdb's version contains in-frame clones alone and is incomplete. Of more than 25,000 clones in the sample, roughly 90% were seen once. This specimen was PBMCs, taken from a glioma patient whose treatment included an IDH1 peptide vaccine. These receptors were taken from a man aged 40-49 years with glioma.

The chain joins TRBV10-1 to TRBJ2-3, with 11 bases that match TRBD1. The CDR3 extends over 14 amino acids. From germline, CDR1 is WNHNN and CDR2 SYGVQD (reference sequence). The trim removed 4 bases at V and 3 bases at J, leaving 0 bases unmatched. The CDR3 DNA reads as TGCGCCAGCAGTGGGGACAGGGGGACAGATACGCAGTATTTT. This translates into CASSGDRGTDTQYF.

This clone appeared a few times. The genes are TRBV2 and TRBJ2-7, with TRBD1 matching 8 bases. J was trimmed by 7 bases and V by 6 bases; bases with no gene match: 8. Germline CDR1 SNHLY, CDR2 FYNNEI. The CDR3 contains 13 residues. The CDR3 here is CASRGQGLWEQYF. The CDR3 nucleotides read TGTGCCAGCAGAGGACAGGGACTGTGGGAGCAGTACTTC.

The chain employs TRBV30 and TRBJ2-2; D is possibly TRBD1 or TRBD2 (6 bases each). Germline assignment: CDR1 GTSNPN and CDR2 SVGIG (reference sequence). V dropped 8 bases and J dropped 1 base, with 14 bases sitting between them. The CDR3 totals 14 residues. The CDR3, as DNA: TGTGCCCGGACTGGGGGGCTGAACACCGGGGAGCTGTTTTTT. Translated, it gives CARTGGLNTGELFF.

The chain has TRBV28 and TRBJ1-2; D gene ambiguous. This CDR3 is built from 13 residues. Germline values: CDR1 MDHEN, CDR2 SYDVKM. Trimming removed 2 bases at V and 4 bases at J, with 8 bases between. CDR3 protein: CASSLDTGYGYTF. CDR3 sequence (DNA): TGTGCCAGCAGTTTAGACACGGGCTATGGCTACACCTTC.

The J gene is TRBJ1-2, the V gene TRBV6-1, with D possibly matching TRBD1 (5 bases). V lost 8 bases, J lost 3 bases, and 16 bases lay in between. CDR1 and CDR2 (germline): MNHNS, SASEGT. CDR3 length: 14 amino acids. CDR3 DNA: TGTGCCAGCGGTTCCGGGACGATCTACTATGGCTACACCTTC. Protein sequence: CASGSGTIYYGYTF.

The rearrangement links TRBV14 to TRBJ1-1; D remains unclear. Germline CDR1 and CDR2: SGHDN and FVKESK. The CDR3 spans 13 residues. The V gene lost 6 bases and the J gene lost 3 bases, with 11 bases spanning the gap. CDR3 sequence (DNA): TGTGCCAGCAGAATTGGACTGTACACTGAAGCTTTCTTT. The encoded protein is CASRIGLYTEAFF.

V gene TRBV21-1 combines with J gene TRBJ2-7; TRBD1, as called in the table, went unchecked against the DNA. TRBV21-1 is an annotated pseudogene. The CDR3 extends over 17 amino acids. CDR3 DNA sequence: TGTGCCAGCAGCAAACTAGAAACTGACAGGTCACGCTACGAGCAGTACTTC. Translated, it gives CASSKLETDRSRYEQYF.

V gene TRBV27 combines with J gene TRBJ1-6; tentative D call: TRBD1 (5 bases). Germline loops: CDR1 MNHEY, CDR2 SMNVEV (reference sequence). V was cut by 5 bases and J by 0 bases, with 14 bases left in between. The CDR3 is made up of 17 amino acids. DNA of the CDR3: TGTGCCAGCAGTCGGACAATGACGAGCTCCTATAATTCACCCCTCCACTTT. It encodes CASSRTMTSSYNSPLHF.

J is TRBJ2-2 and V is TRBV7-2, with D perhaps assigned TRBD1 or TRBD2 (6 bases each). The V gene lost 5 bases and the J gene lost 5 bases, with 15 bases spanning the gap. Germline CDR1 and CDR2: SGHTA and FQGNSA. The length of the CDR3 is 15 residues. This chain's CDR3 is CASSPSRGGTGELFF. CDR3 nucleotide sequence: TGTGCCAGCAGCCCCAGCCGAGGGGGGACCGGGGAGCTGTTTTTT.

The chain couples TRBV28 to TRBJ1-2; 8 bases are a match to TRBD1. CDR1 and CDR2 (germline): MDHEN, SYDVKM. CDR3 length equals 14 residues. V lost 3 bases to trimming and J lost 8 bases; unmatched junction nucleotides: 8. The CDR3 spells CASSFGQGNNGYTF. The CDR3 DNA reads as TGTGCCAGCAGTTTCGGACAGGGCAATAACGGCTACACCTTC.

The rearrangement uses TRBV7-2 and TRBJ2-5, with TRBD2 identical over 14 bases. This CDR3 is built from 17 residues. The ends lost 0 bases at V and 1 base at J; junction bases unmatched: 1. Per the germline V gene, CDR1 is SGHTA and CDR2 is FQGNSA. The CDR3 sequence: CASSLAGTSGGQETQYF. Here the CDR3 DNA reads TGTGCCAGCAGCTTAGCCGGGACTAGCGGGGGCCAAGAGACCCAGTACTTC.

The chain carries TRBV5-1 and TRBJ2-5, with D tentatively TRBD1 or TRBD2 (5 bases each). CDR1 is SGHRS and CDR2 is YFSETQ in the germline V gene. V was cut by 4 bases and J by 10 bases, with 17 bases left in between. The CDR3 runs to 13 residues. CDR3 sequence: CASSRGPSGGQYF. CDR3 DNA: TGCGCCAGCAGCCGGGGTCCCTCTGGGGGCCAGTACTTC.

The V gene is TRBV10-3, the J gene TRBJ1-2; weak D call: TRBD1 (5 bases). V gave up 8 bases and J gave up 2 bases, with 9 bases separating them. This CDR3 has 12 amino acids. CDR1 is ENHRY and CDR2 is SYGVKD in the germline V gene. The CDR3 is CAILTDNYGYTF. The CDR3 DNA reads TGTGCCATCCTGACAGACAACTATGGCTACACCTTC.

This chain connects TRBV20-1 to TRBJ1-1; no firm D call. CDR1 is DFQATT and CDR2 is SNEGSKA in the germline V gene (reference sequence). This CDR3 contains 11 residues. V lost 2 bases to trimming and J lost 4 bases, with 5 bases between them. The CDR3 DNA reads as TGCAGTGCTAGAACAGTCACTGAAGCTTTCTTT. As protein: CSARTVTEAFF.

The genes are TRBV6-5 and TRBJ2-7, with TRBD1 matching over 7 bases. CDR1 is MNHEY and CDR2 is SVGAGI in the germline V gene. Germline trimming cut 6 bases from V and 0 bases from J; bases unmatched to any gene: 5. This CDR3 contains 14 residues. CDR3: CASRGQASSYEQYV. The CDR3 region has the DNA TGTGCCAGCAGAGGACAGGCGAGCTCCTACGAGCAGTACGTC.

The chain couples TRBV7-3 to TRBJ2-1; the D is unclear. The CDR3 extends over 15 amino acids. CDR1 SGHTA and CDR2 FQGTGA come from the germline V gene. V shed 2 bases and J shed 0 bases, with 8 bases lying between them. Here the CDR3 reads CASSLGDSSYNEQFF. In nucleotides, the CDR3 is TGTGCCAGCAGCTTAGGGGATAGCTCCTACAATGAGCAGTTCTTC.

This clone was found once. The chain uses TRBV7-9 and TRBJ1-2; D is possibly TRBD1 (6 bases). Germline V lookup: CDR1 SEHNR, CDR2 FQNEAQ (reference sequence). There are 12 residues in the CDR3. Trimming shortened V by 4 bases and J by 10 bases, and 13 bases separated the two germline ends. The CDR3 region is CASSSGAMSYTF. The CDR3 nucleotides read TGTGCCAGCAGCTCGGGGGCCATGTCCTACACCTTC.

The chain employs TRBV2 and TRBJ2-7; no definite D call. This CDR3 is built from 11 residues. The germline V and J ends were trimmed by 8 bases and 2 bases, with 7 bases remaining between them. Per the germline V gene, CDR1 is SNHLY and CDR2 is FYNNEI. The CDR3 loop is CASGAAYEQYV. The CDR3 bases are TGTGCCAGCGGAGCCGCCTACGAGCAGTACGTC.

The chain has TRBV2 and TRBJ1-1; D is ambiguous. Trimming removed 4 bases from V and 1 base from J, with 13 bases in between. The CDR3 has 15 amino acids. The germline gives CDR1 SNHLY, CDR2 FYNNEI. The CDR3 region has the DNA TGTGCCAGCAGTGTGTTAAGGGTCCCGAACACTGAAGCTTTCTTT. Amino acid sequence: CASSVLRVPNTEAFF.

This clone was seen a single time. V is TRBV30 and J is TRBJ1-1; D is ambiguous. Trimming left V 0 bases short and J 10 bases short, with 9 bases between. The germline CDR1 and CDR2 sequences are GTSNPN and SVGIG (reference sequence). The CDR3 spans 11 residues. This chain's CDR3 is CAWSVRQGAFF. CDR3 DNA sequence: TGTGCCTGGAGTGTACGCCAAGGAGCTTTCTTT. The variable domain in full, with the rest retrieved from reference TRBV30 and TRBJ1-1, is SQTIHQWPATLVQPVGSPLSLECTVEGTSNPNLYWYRQAAGRGLQLLFYSVGIGQISSEVPQNLSASRPQDRQFILSSKKLLLSDSGFYLCAWSVRQGAFFGQGTRLTVV.

The chain uses TRBV9 and TRBJ1-3; no firm D call. Per the germline V gene, CDR1 is SGDLS and CDR2 is YYNGEE. The CDR3 extends over 17 amino acids. Trimming shortened V by 0 bases and J by 0 bases, and 13 bases separated the two germline ends. The CDR3, as DNA: TGTGCCAGCAGCGTAGCTGGGCAGGCCACCTCTGGAAACACCATATATTTT. It encodes CASSVAGQATSGNTIYF.

V is TRBV19 and J is TRBJ1-2; D perhaps matches TRBD1 (5 bases). Germline CDR1 is LNHDA and CDR2 is SQIVND (reference sequence). This CDR3 comprises 14 residues. V was clipped by 7 bases and J by 4 bases, with 16 bases between them. CDR3 sequence (DNA): TGTGCCAGTACCGGCCCCGACAGTGGCTATGGCTACACCTTC. Translated, it gives CASTGPDSGYGYTF.

The chain combines TRBV6-1 with TRBJ1-6; 8 bases match TRBD1. V gave up 1 base and J gave up 9 bases; unmatched junction bases: 5. There are 15 residues in the CDR3. CDR1 is MNHNS and CDR2 is SASEGT in the germline V gene. CDR3 in DNA: TGTGCCAGCAGTGAAGTATCAGGGGGCGTTTCACCCCTCCACTTT. It codes for CASSEVSGGVSPLHF.

The chain has TRBV7-9 and TRBJ1-2; TRBD1 aligns across 9 bases. The CDR3 totals 13 residues. Germline V lookup: CDR1 SEHNR, CDR2 FQNEAQ (reference sequence). Trimming removed 7 bases from V and 8 bases from J; junction bases left unmatched: 8. CDR3 region: CASNHGQGSGYTF. CDR3 in DNA: TGTGCCAGCAACCATGGACAGGGGTCAGGCTACACCTTC.

This clone appeared once. The rearrangement joins TRBV6-1 to TRBJ1-2; no clear D gene. This CDR3 is built from 14 residues. CDR1 is MNHNS and CDR2 is SASEGT in the germline V gene. The V end was cut by 6 bases, the J end by 2 bases, with 13 bases between. The CDR3 loop reads CASSQQEGNYGYTF. CDR3 nucleotide sequence: TGTGCCAGCAGCCAACAAGAAGGGAACTATGGCTACACCTTC.

V is TRBV15 and J is TRBJ1-1; D is uncertain. The CDR3 has 13 residues. Looked up from germline, CDR1 is LNHNV and CDR2 is YYDKDF (reference sequence). Trimming shortened V by 6 bases and J by 2 bases, and 10 bases separated the two germline ends. The CDR3 nucleotides read TGTGCCACCAGGAAGAGCGATAACACTGAAGCTTTCTTT. It codes for CATRKSDNTEAFF. The full variable domain, rest sourced from reference TRBV15 and TRBJ1-1, is DAMVIQNPRYQVTQFGKPVTLSCSQTLNHNVMYWYQQKSSQAPKLLFHYYDKDFNNEADTPDNFQSRRPNTSFCFLDIRSPGLGDTAMYLCATRKSDNTEAFFGQGTRLTVV.

The chain employs TRBV27 and TRBJ1-5; a weak D match, TRBD1 (6 bases). Germline CDR1 reads MNHEY; CDR2 reads SMNVEV (reference sequence). The CDR3 extends over 18 amino acids. Between the trimmed V and J ends, which lost 5 bases and 0 bases, there was a span of 20 bases. The CDR3 nucleotides are TGTGCCAGCAGTCCTCTAAGGGGAGGGGGTTATAGCAATCAGCCCCAGCATTTT. Its translation: CASSPLRGGGYSNQPQHF.